The 14 T cell receptor beta chains below all came from one sample that was sequenced in a study of T-cell memory formation after mild COVID-19. TCRdb recomputed calls from the 5' RACE reads with MiXCR, one row per CDR3 protein. The sample lists 400,000 to 500,000 distinct CDR3 sequences, 20% to 25% occurring once. Sequencing was carried out using PBMCs or a T cell subset sorted from them (not recorded which). These receptors all come from an adult woman who had mild COVID-19 (a few samples of this study predate the infection). Cell type and time point are not known.

V and J are TRBV11-2 and TRBJ1-2, with D perhaps TRBD1 (6 bases). The CDR3 covers 15 residues. V shed 4 bases and J shed 10 bases, with 22 bases lying between them. In germline, CDR1 is SGHAT, CDR2 FQNNGV. As DNA, the CDR3 is TGTGCCAGCAGCTCCGAATCACAGGGACTCGGGGACTACACCTTC. This translates into CASSSESQGLGDYTF.

The chain carries TRBV6-5 and TRBJ2-1; the match to TRBD1 covers 8 bases. Germline V gene data show CDR1 as MNHEY and CDR2 as SVGAGI. Trimming at V came to 2 bases and at J to 0 bases, leaving 9 bases not matched to a gene. This CDR3 contains 18 residues. The CDR3 nucleotides read TGTGCCAGCAGTTACGGACAGGGACGCGAAATCTCCTACAATGAGCAGTTCTTC. This gives the protein CASSYGQGREISYNEQFF.

This chain uses TRBV7-6 with TRBJ2-1; 8 bases agree with TRBD1. Germline CDR1 reads SGHVS; CDR2 reads FNYEAQ. This CDR3 is 16 amino acids long. Trimming cost V 3 bases and J 8 bases; bases outside gene matches: 12. CDR3 loop: CASSFLGRGRWDEQFF. The CDR3 DNA sequence: TGTGCCAGCAGCTTCTTGGGCAGGGGGCGCTGGGATGAGCAGTTCTTC.

The J gene is TRBJ2-1, the V gene TRBV18; the D is unclear. V shed 1 base and J shed 7 bases, with 5 bases lying between them. This CDR3 spans 12 amino acids. CDR1 and CDR2 from the germline V gene are KGHSH and LQKENI. The CDR3 DNA follows: TGTGCCAGCTCACCACGTGTAAATGAGCAGTTCTTC. It translates to CASSPRVNEQFF.

This clonotype was observed at least ten times. V is TRBV5-1 and J is TRBJ1-5; D perhaps matches TRBD1 (6 bases). V was trimmed by 5 bases and J by 3 bases, leaving 15 bases between them. CDR3 length equals 15 residues. Per germline, CDR1 SGHRS and CDR2 YFSETQ. CDR3 in DNA: TGCGCCAGCAGTCCACAGGGCCTCAACAATCAGCCCCAGCATTTT. Its translation is CASSPQGLNNQPQHF.

The chain links TRBV20-1 to TRBJ1-3; no clear D gene. The length of the CDR3 is 13 residues. Germline-derived CDR1 and CDR2 are DFQATT and SNEGSKA (reference sequence). V was shortened by 6 bases and J by 1 base, with 10 bases between the two germline ends. The CDR3 is CSALAPSGNTIYF. The CDR3 coding sequence is TGCAGTGCCCTGGCTCCATCTGGAAACACCATATATTTT.

This clonotype has more than one count but fewer than ten. This chain uses TRBV5-1 with TRBJ2-2, with TRBD1 matching over 9 bases. The CDR3 length is 16 residues. With V trimmed by 3 bases and J by 4 bases, 7 bases remained unmatched. From germline, CDR1 is SGHRS and CDR2 YFSETQ. CDR3 in DNA: TGCGCCAGCAGCTCACTGGGACAGGGATCCACCGGGGAGCTGTTTTTT. As protein: CASSSLGQGSTGELFF.

This clonotype was seen only a few times. The chain carries TRBV20-1 and TRBJ2-1; perhaps TRBD1 as D (6 bases). Trimming cost V 6 bases and J 5 bases, with 23 bases left between them. Germline loops: CDR1 DFQATT, CDR2 SNEGSKA (reference sequence). The CDR3 covers 16 residues. CDR3 DNA: TGCAGTGCCCTGCTTTTGCCAGGGGCCAGGGACAATGAGCAGTTCTTC. It encodes CSALLLPGARDNEQFF.

This clonotype came up many times. The J gene is TRBJ2-1, the V gene TRBV9; D unclear. Germline loops: CDR1 SGDLS, CDR2 YYNGEE. The ends were cut back, 0 bases at V and 1 base at J, with 8 bases in the middle. This CDR3 has 15 residues. CDR3 nucleotides: TGTGCCAGCAGCGTAGGTAGTGTGTCCTACAATGAGCAGTTCTTC. Translating gives CASSVGSVSYNEQFF.

The chain recombines TRBV12-3 or TRBV12-4 with TRBJ2-3, with 9 bases matching TRBD2. V lost 6 bases to trimming and J lost 3 bases; unmatched junction nucleotides: 10. There are 16 residues in the CDR3. The CDR3 sequence: CASRSYSGRGTDTQYF. The DNA of the CDR3 is TGTGCCAGCAGATCCTATAGCGGGAGAGGGACAGATACGCAGTATTTT.

This sequence joins TRBV29-1 and TRBJ2-2; 12 nucleotides line up with TRBD2. The CDR3 contains 17 residues. Germline V gene lookup returns CDR1 SQVTM and CDR2 ANQGSEA. J was trimmed by 8 bases and V by 4 bases; bases with no gene match: 14. In DNA, the CDR3 is TGCAGCGTTGCCAAGGGGAGGACTAGCGGGACCGTAGGGGAGCTGTTTTTT. The encoded protein is CSVAKGRTSGTVGELFF.

This clonotype was seen only a few times. The chain links TRBV18 to TRBJ2-7; 10 bases map to TRBD1. CDR1 is KGHSH and CDR2 is LQKENI in the germline V gene. V gave up 0 bases and J gave up 1 base; unmatched junction bases: 6. CDR3 length: 17 residues. The CDR3 nucleotides are TGTGCCAGCTCACCACCGAGGACGGGACAGGGGTCCTACGAGCAGTACTTC. It codes for CASSPPRTGQGSYEQYF.

The chain uses TRBV12-3 or TRBV12-4 and TRBJ1-3, with 7 bases that match TRBD1. V shed 0 bases, J shed 4 bases, and the junction held 3 bases outside the gene matches. The CDR3 covers 15 residues. The chain's CDR3 is CASSLATGSGNTIYF. For the CDR3, the DNA is TGTGCCAGCAGTTTAGCGACAGGGTCAGGAAACACCATATATTTT.

The CDR3 reads CASSLVRTGDSYEQYF. The CDR3 bases are TGTGCCAGCAGTCTGGTTAGGACAGGAGATTCCTACGAGCAGTACTTC. The chain is built from TRBV12-3 or TRBV12-4 and TRBJ2-7; 7 nucleotides line up with TRBD1. The CDR3 spans 16 residues. V lost 5 bases, J lost 1 base, and 11 bases stayed unmatched.